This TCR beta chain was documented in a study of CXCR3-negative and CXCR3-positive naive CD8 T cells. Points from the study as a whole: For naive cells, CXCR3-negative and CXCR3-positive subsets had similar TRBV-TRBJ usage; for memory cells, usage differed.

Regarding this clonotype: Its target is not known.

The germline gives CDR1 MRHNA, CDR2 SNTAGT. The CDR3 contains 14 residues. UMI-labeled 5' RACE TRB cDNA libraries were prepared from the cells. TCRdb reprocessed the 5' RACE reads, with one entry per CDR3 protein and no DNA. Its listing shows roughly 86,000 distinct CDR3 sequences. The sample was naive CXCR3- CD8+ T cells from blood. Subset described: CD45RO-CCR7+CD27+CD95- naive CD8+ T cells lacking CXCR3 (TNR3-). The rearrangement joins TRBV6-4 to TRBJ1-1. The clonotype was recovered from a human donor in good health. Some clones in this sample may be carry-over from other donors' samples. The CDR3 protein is CASSDGGWGTEAFF.